This T cell receptor beta chain was documented in a study of T-cell reconstitution after alpha-beta-depleted transplantation in children. This clonotype was counted at least ten times. Sequence at one end of the junction differs from germline and may be a read error. Unique molecular identifiers were used to barcode this TCRbeta library. TCRdb passed the PCR reads through MiXCR, listing each CDR3 protein once. The table records some 520,000 distinct CDR3 sequences, less than 35% of them present only once. This clonotype originated in a human donor who donated a stem cell graft to a child with aplastic anemia. Sequencing used PBMCs from the stem cell graft donor, obtained from the stem cell graft.

The CDR3 is CASSLNTDTQYF. In DNA form, the CDR3 reads TGTGCCAGCAGCTTAAACACAGATACGCAGTATTTT. The chain carries TRBV5-1 and TRBJ2-3; D not resolved. The CDR3 is 12 residues long. Germline V CDR1 and CDR2: SGHRS, YFSETQ.